The rows below give T cell receptor beta chains drawn from one sample of a study of OX40 agonist ivuxolimab in advanced cancers. Generated by immunoSEQ multiplex PCR, the TCRdb table keeps only in-frame clones and is missing some. This sample yields around 900 clones, of which roughly 70% are seen a single time; 28% belongs to the top ten. The sample was CD4+ or CD8+ T cells sorted from blood, taken in a trial of the OX40 agonist ivuxolimab. These receptors were taken from an adult with an advanced solid tumor such as melanoma, head and neck, liver or kidney cancer. CDR3s include the opening cysteine and the closing phenylalanine or tryptophan. The D gene is left open where the match is weak. A row's size may be missing; if present it is once, few, many or a size class.

TRBJ2-2	TRBV7-6	once	TRBD1	CASSLEGGGNGELFF	TGTGCCAGCAGCTTAGAAGGGGGCGGAAATGGGGAGCTGTTTTTT
TRBJ1-1	TRBV9	NA	NA	CASSAQAGATEAFF	TGTGCCAGCAGCGCCCAGGCAGGAGCCACTGAAGCTTTCTTT
TRBJ2-1	TRBV19	NA	TRBD2	CASSIFKSLAGVGWDNEQFF	TGTGCCAGTAGTATTTTTAAGTCACTAGCGGGTGTCGGATGGGACAATGAGCAGTTCTTC
TRBJ1-1	TRBV7-2	few	NA	CASSFRDYMTEAFF	TGTGCCAGCAGCTTTCGGGACTATATGACTGAAGCTTTCTTT
TRBJ2-5	TRBV6-5	large	NA	CASSYSSGYQETQYF	TGTGCCAGCAGTTACTCGAGTGGGTACCAAGAGACCCAGTACTTC
TRBJ2-2	TRBV5-4	NA	TRBD1	CASSLGRRQGDTGELFF	TGTGCCAGCAGCCTGGGTCGGAGACAGGGTGACACCGGGGAGCTGTTTTTT
TRBJ2-1	TRBV5-1	NA	TRBD2	CASSLTSGSRNEQFF	TGCGCCAGCAGCTTGACTAGCGGGAGCCGCAATGAGCAGTTCTTC
TRBJ2-1	TRBV4-2	few	TRBD2	CASSQGLAGARNEQFF	TGTGCCAGCAGCCAAGGGCTCGCGGGAGCAAGGAATGAGCAGTTCTTC
TRBJ2-2	TRBV5-6	NA	NA	CASSLGAYTGELFF	TGTGCCAGCAGCTTGGGGGCTTACACCGGGGAGCTGTTTTTT
TRBJ2-4	TRBV18	NA	TRBD2	CASSSSGRVGGLAKNIQYF	TGTGCCAGCTCGTCTAGCGGGAGGGTGGGGGGACTAGCCAAAAACATTCAGTACTTC
TRBJ1-2	TRBV6-5	NA	NA	CASTKGGPYGYTF	TGTGCCAGCACCAAAGGGGGACCTTATGGCTACACCTTC
TRBJ1-3	TRBV4-3	NA	NA	CASSQGTVSSGNTIYF	TGCGCCAGCAGCCAAGGGACAGTGAGCTCTGGAAACACCATATATTTT
TRBJ2-1	TRBV7-2	once	TRBD2	CASSLLAGGGEQFF	TGTGCCAGCAGCTTACTAGCGGGAGGTGGTGAGCAGTTCTTC